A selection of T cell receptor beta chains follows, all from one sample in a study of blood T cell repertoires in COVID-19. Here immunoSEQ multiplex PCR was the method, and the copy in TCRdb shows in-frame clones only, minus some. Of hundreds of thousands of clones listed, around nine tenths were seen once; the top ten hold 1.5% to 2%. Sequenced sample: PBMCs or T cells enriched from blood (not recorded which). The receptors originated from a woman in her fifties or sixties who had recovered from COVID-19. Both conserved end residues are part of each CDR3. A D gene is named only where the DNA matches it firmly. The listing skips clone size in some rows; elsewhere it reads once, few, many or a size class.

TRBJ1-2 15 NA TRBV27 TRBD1 CASKTPGQGGYGYTF TGTGCCAGCAAAACACCGGGACAGGGTGGCTATGGCTACACCTTC
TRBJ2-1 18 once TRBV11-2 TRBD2 CASSASLAGGPVYNEQFF TGTGCCAGCAGCGCTAGCTTAGCGGGAGGGCCGGTCTACAATGAGCAGTTCTTC
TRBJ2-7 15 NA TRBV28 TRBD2 CASSQSGAGSYEQYF TGTGCCAGCAGTCAAAGCGGGGCAGGGTCCTACGAGCAGTACTTC
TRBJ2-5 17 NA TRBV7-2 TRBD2 CASSVGISAGDLETQYF TGTGCCAGCAGCGTGGGCATATCAGCGGGAGACTTAGAGACCCAGTACTTC
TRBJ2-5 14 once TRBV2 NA CASSEVGGLGTQYF TGTGCCAGCAGCGAAGTAGGAGGGTTAGGGACCCAGTACTTC
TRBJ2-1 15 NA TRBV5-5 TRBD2 CASSLRGSGYNEQFF TGTGCCAGCAGCTTGCGCGGGAGCGGGTACAATGAGCAGTTCTTC
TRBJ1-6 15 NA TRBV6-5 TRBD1 CAGADRESYNSPLHF TGTGCTGGAGCGGACAGGGAATCCTATAATTCACCCCTCCACTTT
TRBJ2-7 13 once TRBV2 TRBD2 CASSGTNGGLRYF TGTGCCAGCAGTGGGACCAATGGGGGACTACGGTACTTC
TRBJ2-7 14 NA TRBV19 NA CASSPGLASYEQYF TGTGCCAGTAGTCCCGGACTGGCCTCCTACGAGCAGTACTTC
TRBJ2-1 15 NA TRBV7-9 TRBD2 CASSKLAESYNEQFF TGTGCCAGCAGCAAACTAGCGGAATCCTACAATGAGCAGTTCTTC
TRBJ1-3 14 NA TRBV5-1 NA CASSSYRAEDTIYF TGCGCCAGCAGCTCTTACAGGGCTGAGGACACCATATATTTT
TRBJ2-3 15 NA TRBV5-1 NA CASSLDFTSTDTQYF TGCGCCAGCAGCTTGGATTTTACTAGCACAGATACGCAGTATTTT
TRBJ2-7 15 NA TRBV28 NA CASQSRRSSSYEQYF TGTGCCAGCCAATCCCGCCGATCCAGCTCCTACGAGCAGTACTTC
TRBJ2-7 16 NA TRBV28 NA CASSLSGFMGRYEQYF TGTGCCAGCAGTTTATCGGGGTTTATGGGGAGGTACGAGCAGTACTTC
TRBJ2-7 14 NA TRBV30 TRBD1 CAWSGDRGVHEQYF TGTGCCTGGAGCGGCGACAGGGGAGTCCACGAGCAGTACTTC
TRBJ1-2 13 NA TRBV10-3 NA CAISEQAEYGYTF TGTGCCATCAGTGAACAGGCGGAATATGGCTACACCTTC
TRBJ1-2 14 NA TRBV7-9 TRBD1 CASSLGSRGQGYTF TGTGCCAGCAGCCTAGGGTCCAGGGGGCAGGGCTACACCTTC
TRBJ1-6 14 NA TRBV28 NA CASSPPGDNSPLHF TGTGCCAGCAGTCCCCCAGGGGATAATTCACCCCTCCACTTT
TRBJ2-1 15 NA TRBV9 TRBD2 CASSVLAGDPIEQFF TGTGCCAGCAGCGTACTAGCGGGAGACCCAATCGAGCAGTTCTTC
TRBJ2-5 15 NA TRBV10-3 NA CAIRDGGTPVETQYF TGTGCCATCAGGGACGGCGGGACTCCGGTGGAGACCCAGTACTTC
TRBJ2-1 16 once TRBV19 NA CASSPHRDKGHNEQFF TGTGCCAGTAGTCCCCACCGGGACAAAGGGCACAATGAGCAGTTCTTC
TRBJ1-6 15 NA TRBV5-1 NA CASSRLEGVSSPLHF TGCGCCAGCAGCAGGTTGGAGGGAGTAAGCTCACCCCTCCACTTT
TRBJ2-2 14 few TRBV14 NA CASSQDRGAGELFF TGTGCCAGCAGCCAAGACAGGGGCGCCGGGGAGCTGTTTTTT
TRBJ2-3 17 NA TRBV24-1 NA CATSRDTGRFSTDTQYF TGTGCCACCAGCCGGGACACAGGAAGGTTTAGCACAGATACGCAGTATTTT